One and the same sample provided the 21 T cell receptor beta chains below, sequenced in a study of Tregs in tolerant kidney transplant recipients. Recipients received nonmyeloablative bone marrow transplants from related graft donors, with transient mixed chimerism. Repertoires were generated with immunoSEQ multiplex PCR, while TCRdb's copy carries only in-frame clones and drops some. The data contain about 64,000 clones, approximately 89% of them singletons. Sample: CD4+ T cells from blood (PBMCs), taken 6 months after the transplant. These receptors all come from a human patient who received a combined kidney and bone marrow transplant. Some T cells could come from the graft donor.

This CDR3 reads CASSATNYEQYF. DNA for the CDR3: TGTGCCAGCAGCGCCACTAACTACGAGCAGTACTTC. This chain joins TRBV6-5 and TRBJ2-7; no clear D gene. CDR3 length: 12 residues. Trimming shortened V by 6 bases and J by 3 bases, and 9 bases separated the two germline ends. CDR1 and CDR2 from the germline V gene are MNHEY and SVGAGI.

The chain carries TRBV19 and TRBJ2-1, with 7 bases identical to TRBD1. J was trimmed by 2 bases and V by 5 bases; bases with no gene match: 6. CDR3 length equals 15 residues. CDR1 LNHDA and CDR2 SQIVND come from the germline V gene (reference sequence). This chain's CDR3 is CASSLGTATYNEQFF. The CDR3 coding sequence is TGTGCCAGTAGTCTTGGGACAGCCACCTACAATGAGCAGTTCTTC.

The chain employs TRBV6-5 and TRBJ1-1, with D possibly matching TRBD1 (6 bases). Trimming took 4 bases from V and 1 from J, leaving 16 bases between them. Germline values: CDR1 MNHEY, CDR2 SVGAGI. The CDR3 has 16 amino acids. The CDR3 nucleotides are TGTGCCAGCAGTTTGGGGGGGGCAAGGGGGAACACTGAAGCTTTCTTT. Its translation: CASSLGGARGNTEAFF.

The J gene is TRBJ2-1, the V gene TRBV7-9; 15 nucleotides match TRBD2. The CDR3 has 18 residues. The V and J ends lost 5 bases and 2 bases, in that order; junction bases with no gene match: 7. Germline V CDR1 and CDR2: SEHNR, FQNEAQ (reference sequence). CDR3 coding DNA: TGTGCCAGCAGCCGGACTAGCGGGAGGGCTCTGCCCTACAATGAGCAGTTCTTC. Translated: CASSRTSGRALPYNEQFF.

The rearrangement uses TRBV11-3 and TRBJ2-3, with D possibly TRBD1 on 5 matching bases. The CDR3 totals 16 residues. V gave up 4 bases and J gave up 2 bases, with 16 bases separating them. CDR1 SGHNT and CDR2 YENEEA come from the germline V gene. The CDR3 DNA is TGTGCCAGCAGCTCGATATGGGGCTGGGACACAGATACGCAGTATTTT. Protein product: CASSSIWGWDTDTQYF.

The chain has TRBV9 and TRBJ2-7, with a weak D call TRBD1 (9 bases). This CDR3 comprises 19 residues. The V end lost 4 bases, the J end lost 5 bases, and 31 bases lay between the germline ends. Germline-derived CDR1 and CDR2 are SGDLS and YYNGEE. The CDR3 DNA follows: TGTGCCAGCAGCTCACTAAGCGGGGGAACGACAGGGGGGTTCCACGAGCAGTACTTC. As protein: CASSSLSGGTTGGFHEQYF. Using reference TRBV9 and TRBJ2-7 for the parts outside the CDR3, the full variable domain is DSGVTQTPKHLITATGQRVTLRCSPRSGDLSVYWYQQSLDQGLQFLIQYYNGEERAKGNILERFSAQQFPDLHSELNLSSLELGDSALYFCASSSLSGGTTGGFHEQYFGPGTRLTVT.

The chain links TRBV9 to TRBJ2-1; unclear D gene. The CDR3 extends over 16 amino acids. Trimming removed 0 bases from V and 0 bases from J, with 10 bases in between. Germline CDR1 is SGDLS and CDR2 is YYNGEE. DNA for the CDR3: TGTGCCAGCAGCGTAGTCCCCTACGACTCCTACAATGAGCAGTTCTTC. Its translation: CASSVVPYDSYNEQFF. The complete variable domain, with remaining parts taken from reference TRBV9 and TRBJ2-1, reads DSGVTQTPKHLITATGQRVTLRCSPRSGDLSVYWYQQSLDQGLQFLIQYYNGEERAKGNILERFSAQQFPDLHSELNLSSLELGDSALYFCASSVVPYDSYNEQFFGPGTRLTVL.

This chain uses TRBV9 with TRBJ2-2, with 10 bases aligning to TRBD2. From germline, CDR1 is SGDLS and CDR2 YYNGEE. The CDR3 contains 14 residues. J was trimmed by 6 bases and V by 5 bases; bases with no gene match: 4. DNA of the CDR3: TGTGCCAGCAGTAGCGGGAGGATGCCCGGGGAGCTGTTTTTT. It is translated as CASSSGRMPGELFF.

The rearrangement joins TRBV7-6 to TRBJ2-7, with D uncertain. The V and J ends lost 2 bases and 1 base respectively, with 6 bases between them. CDR1 SGHVS and CDR2 FNYEAQ come from the germline V gene. This CDR3 has 13 amino acids. CDR3 in amino acids: CASSLSHSYEQYF. Here the CDR3 DNA reads TGTGCCAGCAGCTTAAGCCATTCCTACGAGCAGTACTTC.

The chain uses TRBV7-6 and TRBJ2-2; a weak D match, TRBD2 (5 bases). This CDR3 has 16 amino acids. Trimming pared 1 base from V and 2 bases from J, leaving 11 bases between. Germline assignment: CDR1 SGHVS and CDR2 FNYEAQ. In nucleotides, the CDR3 is TGTGCCAGCAGCTTAGTCCCCCTAGCTAACACCGGGGAGCTGTTTTTT. Translated, it gives CASSLVPLANTGELFF.

The rearrangement joins TRBV5-1 to TRBJ2-5; D unresolved. Germline-derived CDR1 and CDR2 are SGHRS and YFSETQ. The CDR3 has 14 amino acids. V gave up 0 bases and J gave up 0 bases, with 6 bases separating them. The CDR3 protein is CASSLALYQETQYF. DNA of the CDR3: TGCGCCAGCAGCTTGGCCCTGTACCAAGAGACCCAGTACTTC.

The rearrangement links TRBV7-9 to TRBJ1-2; 11 bases align to TRBD1. CDR3 length equals 15 residues. Germline assignment: CDR1 SEHNR and CDR2 FQNEAQ (reference sequence). J lost 4 bases, V lost 4 bases, and 5 bases had no gene match. The CDR3 DNA reads TGTGCCAGCAGCTCGGGACAGGGGGTTATCTATGGCTACACCTTC. Its protein product is CASSSGQGVIYGYTF.

The rearrangement uses TRBV5-4 and TRBJ1-3; TRBD1 is a possible D gene (6 bases). CDR3 length equals 15 residues. V was trimmed by 0 bases and J by 2 bases, leaving 9 bases between them. From germline, CDR1 is SGHNT and CDR2 YYREEE (reference sequence). The CDR3 protein is CASSLGQVAGNTIYF. CDR3 nucleotide sequence: TGTGCCAGCAGCTTGGGACAGGTGGCTGGAAACACCATATATTTT.

The genes are TRBV7-9 and TRBJ1-1, with D possibly matching TRBD1 (5 bases). Trimming stripped 1 base from V and 5 bases from J, with 8 bases between. The CDR3 is made up of 13 amino acids. Germline V gene sequence: CDR1 SEHNR, CDR2 FQNEAQ (reference sequence). CDR3: CASSLGDSTEAFF. DNA for the CDR3: TGTGCCAGCAGCTTAGGTGACAGTACTGAAGCTTTCTTT.

J is TRBJ1-6 and V is TRBV2, with D possibly TRBD1 on 6 matching bases. Between the trimmed V and J ends, which lost 7 bases and 7 bases, there was a span of 14 bases. Per germline, CDR1 SNHLY and CDR2 FYNNEI. The CDR3 covers 14 residues. CDR3 coding DNA: TGTGCCAGCACCGGGGGGCAGGTCAATTCACCCCTCCACTTT. It translates to CASTGGQVNSPLHF.

The chain combines TRBV9 with TRBJ2-2, with D possibly TRBD2 on 5 matching bases. Germline V gene data show CDR1 as SGDLS and CDR2 as YYNGEE. The CDR3 runs to 14 residues. Trimming shortened V by 6 bases and J by 4 bases, and 13 bases separated the two germline ends. Here the CDR3 reads CASNEGVVTGELFF. CDR3 nucleotides: TGTGCCAGCAATGAGGGAGTGGTCACCGGGGAGCTGTTTTTT.

This sequence joins TRBV5-6 and TRBJ2-3; TRBD2 agrees at 14 bases. With V trimmed by 6 bases and J by 2 bases, 2 bases remained unmatched. The CDR3 spans 15 residues. Germline V lookup: CDR1 SGHDT, CDR2 YYEEEE. The CDR3, as DNA: TGTGCCAGCACGACTAGCGGGGGGGCCACAGATACGCAGTATTTT. Its protein is CASTTSGGATDTQYF.

This clone came up a few times. This chain uses TRBV30 with TRBJ1-6; no clear D. Germline V gene sequence: CDR1 GTSNPN, CDR2 SVGIG (reference sequence). This CDR3 is 14 amino acids long. Trimming pared 3 bases from V and 7 bases from J, leaving 13 bases between. The CDR3 region is CAWRGQSGNSPLHF. The CDR3 DNA reads TGTGCCTGGAGGGGTCAGAGCGGGAATTCACCCCTCCACTTT.

V and J are TRBV19 and TRBJ1-2; tentative D call: TRBD1 (6 bases). Trimming took off 6 bases at V and 4 bases at J, with 15 bases between the two ends. The CDR3 contains 14 residues. Looked up from germline, CDR1 is LNHDA and CDR2 is SQIVND (reference sequence). The CDR3 coding sequence is TGTGCCAGTAGAACCAAAACAGGGCCCTATGGCTACACCTTC. It specifies CASRTKTGPYGYTF.

This clone appeared a single time. The gene calls are TRBV2 and TRBJ2-5, with 12 bases fitting TRBD2. V was pared by 5 bases and J by 2 bases, with 6 bases of the junction left unmatched. From germline, CDR1 is SNHLY and CDR2 FYNNEI. This CDR3 is built from 16 residues. The CDR3 bases are TGTGCCAGCAGTCGCGGACTAGCGGGGTCGCAAGAGACCCAGTACTTC. Amino acid sequence: CASSRGLAGSQETQYF.

This clone appeared once. The chain combines TRBV7-9 with TRBJ2-1; 9 nucleotides align to TRBD2. The V gene end was trimmed by 5 bases and the J gene end by 3 bases; junction bases not matched to a gene: 14. The germline gives CDR1 SEHNR, CDR2 FQNEAQ (reference sequence). This CDR3 contains 18 residues. CDR3 protein: CASSPLSGSSLNYNEQFF. CDR3 nucleotide sequence: TGTGCCAGCAGCCCCCTTAGCGGGAGTTCTCTAAACTACAATGAGCAGTTCTTC. Full variable domain (outside the CDR3, taken from reference TRBV7-9 and TRBJ2-1): DTGVSQNPRHKITKRGQNVTFRCDPISEHNRLYWYRQTLGQGPEFLTYFQNEAQLEKSRLLSDRFSAERPKGSFSTLEIQRTEQGDSAMYLCASSPLSGSSLNYNEQFFGPGTRLTVL.